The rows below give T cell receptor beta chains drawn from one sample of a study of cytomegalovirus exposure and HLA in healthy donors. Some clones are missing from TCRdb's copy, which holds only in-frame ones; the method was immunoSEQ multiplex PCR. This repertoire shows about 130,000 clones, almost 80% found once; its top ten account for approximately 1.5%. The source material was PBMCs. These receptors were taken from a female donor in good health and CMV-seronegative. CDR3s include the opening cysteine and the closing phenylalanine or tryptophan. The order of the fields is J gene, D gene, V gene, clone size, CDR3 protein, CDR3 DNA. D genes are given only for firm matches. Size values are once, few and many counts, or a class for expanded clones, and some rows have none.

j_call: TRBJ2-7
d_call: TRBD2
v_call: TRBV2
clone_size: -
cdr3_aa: CASSDGGLSSYEQYF
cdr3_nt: TGTGCCAGCAGTGACGGGGGGTTGAGCTCCTACGAGCAGTACTTC

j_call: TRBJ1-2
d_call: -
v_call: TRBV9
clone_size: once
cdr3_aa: CASSTGQGLADYGYTF
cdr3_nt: TGTGCCAGCAGTACAGGTCAGGGTCTGGCTGACTATGGCTACACCTTC

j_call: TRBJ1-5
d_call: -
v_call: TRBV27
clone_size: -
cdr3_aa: CASNQGFNQPQHF
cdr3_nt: TGTGCCAGTAATCAGGGCTTCAATCAGCCCCAGCATTTT

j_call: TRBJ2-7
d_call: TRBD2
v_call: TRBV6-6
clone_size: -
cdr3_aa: CATRSSGRSYEQYF
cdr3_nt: TGTGCCACCAGATCTAGCGGGAGGTCCTACGAGCAGTACTTC

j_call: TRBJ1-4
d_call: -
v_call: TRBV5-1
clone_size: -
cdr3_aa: CASSVYATNEKLFF
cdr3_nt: TGCGCCAGCAGCGTATATGCAACTAATGAAAAACTGTTTTTT

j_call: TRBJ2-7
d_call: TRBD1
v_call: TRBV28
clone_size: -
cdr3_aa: CASTSLPTGIHEQYF
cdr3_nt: TGTGCCAGCACCTCACTCCCGACAGGGATCCACGAGCAGTACTTC

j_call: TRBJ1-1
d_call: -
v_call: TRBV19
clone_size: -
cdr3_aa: CASSSGDATSPLRAFF
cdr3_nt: TGTGCCAGTAGTAGTGGAGACGCAACCAGCCCACTTAGAGCTTTCTTT

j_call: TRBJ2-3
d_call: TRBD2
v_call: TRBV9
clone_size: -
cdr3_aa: CASSVGAGGPTDTQYF
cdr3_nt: TGTGCCAGCAGCGTAGGAGCGGGAGGGCCCACAGATACGCAGTATTTT

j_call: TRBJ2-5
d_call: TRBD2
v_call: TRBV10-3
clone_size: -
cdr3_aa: CAIGDLAGGRETQYF
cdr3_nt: TGTGCCATCGGGGATTTAGCGGGAGGACGGGAGACCCAGTACTTC

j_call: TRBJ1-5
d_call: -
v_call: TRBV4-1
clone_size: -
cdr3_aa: CASSQERQVNQPQHF
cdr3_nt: TGCGCCAGCAGCCAAGAAAGGCAGGTTAACCAGCCCCAGCATTTT

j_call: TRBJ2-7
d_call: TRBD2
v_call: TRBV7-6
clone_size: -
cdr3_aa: CASSPRGDAYEQYF
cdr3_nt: TGTGCCAGCAGCCCCCGGGGGGACGCCTACGAGCAGTACTTC

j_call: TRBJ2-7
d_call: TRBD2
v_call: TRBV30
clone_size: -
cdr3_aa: CAWGGLATSYEQYF
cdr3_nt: TGTGCCTGGGGGGGACTAGCCACTTCCTACGAGCAGTACTTC

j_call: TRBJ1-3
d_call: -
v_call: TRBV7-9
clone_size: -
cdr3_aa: CASSLALTQGTIYF
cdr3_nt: TGTGCCAGCAGCTTAGCCTTGACCCAGGGCACCATATATTTT

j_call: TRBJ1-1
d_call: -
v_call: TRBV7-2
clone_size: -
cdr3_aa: CASSLEGRVTEAFF
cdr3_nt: TGTGCCAGCAGCTTAGAAGGCAGGGTAACTGAAGCTTTCTTT

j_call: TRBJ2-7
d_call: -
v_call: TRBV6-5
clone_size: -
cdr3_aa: CASSYRGSEQYF
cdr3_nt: TGTGCCAGCAGTTACAGGGGCAGCGAGCAGTACTTC

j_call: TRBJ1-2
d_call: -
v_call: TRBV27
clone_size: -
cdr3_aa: CASSLVPQSPYGYTF
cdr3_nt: TGTGCCAGCAGTTTGGTCCCACAGAGCCCCTATGGCTACACCTTC

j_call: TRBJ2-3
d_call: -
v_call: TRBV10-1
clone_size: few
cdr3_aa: CASSQTIRDTDTQYF
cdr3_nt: TGCGCCAGCAGCCAGACTATCAGAGACACAGATACGCAGTATTTT

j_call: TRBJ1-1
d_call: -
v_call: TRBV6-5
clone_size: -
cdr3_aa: CASSYPRENTEAFF
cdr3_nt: TGTGCCAGCAGTTACCCCAGGGAGAACACTGAAGCTTTCTTT

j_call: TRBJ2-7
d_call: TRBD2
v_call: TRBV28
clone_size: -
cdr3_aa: CASSTGTGGYYEQYF
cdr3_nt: TGTGCCAGCAGCACCGGGACGGGAGGCTACTACGAGCAGTACTTC

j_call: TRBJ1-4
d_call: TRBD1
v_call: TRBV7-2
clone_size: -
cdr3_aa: CASSLGQGGEKLFF
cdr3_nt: TGTGCCAGCAGCCTGGGACAGGGGGGGGAAAAACTGTTTTTT

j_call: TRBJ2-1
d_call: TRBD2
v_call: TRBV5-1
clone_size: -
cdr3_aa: CASSETSGRYEQFF
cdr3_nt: TGCGCCAGCAGCGAAACTAGCGGGAGATATGAGCAGTTCTTC

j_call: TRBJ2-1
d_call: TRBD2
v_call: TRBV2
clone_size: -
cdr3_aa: CASSSPESSGWGNEQFF
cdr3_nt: TGTGCCAGCAGTTCCCCAGAGAGTAGCGGGTGGGGGAATGAGCAGTTCTTC

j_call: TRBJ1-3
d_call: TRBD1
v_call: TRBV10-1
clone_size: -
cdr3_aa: CASSHPEETGGMHRSGNTIYF
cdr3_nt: TGCGCCAGCAGTCACCCGGAGGAGACAGGGGGCATGCATCGCTCTGGAAACACCATATATTTT

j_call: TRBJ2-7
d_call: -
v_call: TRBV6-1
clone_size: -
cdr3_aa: CASSEVEPYEQYF
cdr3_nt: TGTGCCAGCAGTGAAGTCGAGCCCTACGAGCAGTACTTC

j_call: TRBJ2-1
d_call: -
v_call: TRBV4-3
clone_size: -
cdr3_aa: CASSQDLGRDYNNEQFF
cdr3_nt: TGCGCCAGCAGCCAAGATCTCGGGAGAGATTACAACAATGAGCAGTTCTTC

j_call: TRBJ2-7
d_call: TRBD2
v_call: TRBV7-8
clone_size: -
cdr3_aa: CASSMGLAGVPYEQYF
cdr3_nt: TGTGCCAGCAGCATGGGACTAGCGGGAGTTCCCTACGAGCAGTACTTC

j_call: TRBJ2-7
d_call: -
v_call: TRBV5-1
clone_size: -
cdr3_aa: CASSLDSGAYEQYF
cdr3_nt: TGCGCCAGCAGCTTGGATAGCGGAGCCTACGAGCAGTACTTC

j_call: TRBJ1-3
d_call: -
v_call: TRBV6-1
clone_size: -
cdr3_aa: CASRSDRSGNTIYF
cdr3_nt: TGTGCCAGCAGGAGTGACAGGTCTGGAAACACCATATATTTT

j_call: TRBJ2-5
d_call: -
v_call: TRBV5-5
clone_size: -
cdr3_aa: CASSLDPRGETQYF
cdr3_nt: TGTGCCAGCAGCCTCGACCCCAGGGGAGAGACCCAGTACTTC

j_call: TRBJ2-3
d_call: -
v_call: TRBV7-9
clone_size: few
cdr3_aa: CASSLDRDTQYF
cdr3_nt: TGTGCCAGCAGCCTTGATAGAGATACGCAGTATTTT

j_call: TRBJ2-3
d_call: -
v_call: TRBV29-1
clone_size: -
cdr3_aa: CSVRLGTDTQYF
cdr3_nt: TGCAGCGTTCGACTAGGCACAGATACGCAGTATTTT

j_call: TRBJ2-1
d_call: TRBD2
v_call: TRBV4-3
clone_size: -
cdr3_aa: CASSPEWTSTAEQFF
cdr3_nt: TGCGCCAGCAGCCCGGAATGGACTAGCACTGCTGAGCAGTTCTTC

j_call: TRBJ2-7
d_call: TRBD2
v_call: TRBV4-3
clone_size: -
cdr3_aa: CASSQVRAGGGEQYF
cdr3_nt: TGCGCCAGCAGCCAAGTTCGTGCGGGGGGCGGAGAGCAGTACTTC

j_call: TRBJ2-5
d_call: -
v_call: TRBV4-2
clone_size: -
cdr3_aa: CASSQDLGAAGQYF
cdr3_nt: TGTGCCAGCAGCCAAGATCTTGGGGCGGCCGGGCAGTACTTC

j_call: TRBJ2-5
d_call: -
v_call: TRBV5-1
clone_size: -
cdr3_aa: CASSQGVSGGETQYF
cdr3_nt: TGCGCCAGCAGCCAAGGAGTTAGCGGAGGGGAGACCCAGTACTTC

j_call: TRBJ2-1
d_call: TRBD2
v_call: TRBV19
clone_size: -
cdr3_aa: CASTLSGTLYNEQFF
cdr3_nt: TGTGCCAGTACTCTTAGCGGGACCCTCTACAATGAGCAGTTCTTC

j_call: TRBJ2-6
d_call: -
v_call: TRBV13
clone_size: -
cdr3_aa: CASSSLDNSGANVLTF
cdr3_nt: TGTGCCAGCAGCTCTTTGGACAACTCTGGGGCCAACGTCCTGACTTTC

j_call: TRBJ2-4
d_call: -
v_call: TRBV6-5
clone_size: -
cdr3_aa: CATRLMGGQNIQYF
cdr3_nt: TGTGCCACCCGACTAATGGGGGGTCAAAACATTCAGTACTTC

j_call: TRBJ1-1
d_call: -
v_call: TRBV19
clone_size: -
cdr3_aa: CASSTHTVTNTEAFF
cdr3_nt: TGTGCCAGTAGTACCCACACAGTGACGAACACTGAAGCTTTCTTT

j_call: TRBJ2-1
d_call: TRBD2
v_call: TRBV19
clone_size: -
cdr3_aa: CASMGLDVTRRFF
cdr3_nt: TGTGCCAGTATGGGACTAGATGTGACCCGACGGTTCTTC

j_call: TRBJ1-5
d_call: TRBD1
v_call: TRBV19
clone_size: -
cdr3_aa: CASSIGGGQPQHF
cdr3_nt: TGTGCCAGTAGTATAGGAGGGGGCCAGCCCCAGCATTTT

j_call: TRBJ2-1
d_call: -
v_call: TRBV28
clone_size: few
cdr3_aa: CASTTDREQFF
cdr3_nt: TGTGCCAGCACCACCGACAGAGAGCAGTTCTTC

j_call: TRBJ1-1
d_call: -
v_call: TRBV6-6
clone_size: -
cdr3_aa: CASSYLGLKEAFF
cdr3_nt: TGTGCCAGCAGTTACCTTGGACTTAAGGAAGCTTTCTTT

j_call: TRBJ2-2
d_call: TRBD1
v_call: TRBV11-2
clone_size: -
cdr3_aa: CASIFRQGFPGELFF
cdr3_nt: TGTGCCAGCATCTTCCGACAGGGATTCCCCGGGGAGCTGTTTTTT